These T cell receptor beta chains were read from a single sample in a study of blood T cells in healthy people across ages. MiXCR, run by TCRdb on the 5' RACE reads, gives a single entry per CDR3 protein. This table holds 1 million or so distinct CDR3 sequences, 40% to 55% found once. Specimen: blood. These receptors were collected from a woman in her fifties or sixties in good health. CDR3s include the opening cysteine and the closing phenylalanine or tryptophan. The D gene is left open where the match is weak. The size field is filled for only some rows; it gives once, few, many or a size class.

J,D,V,size,DNA,CDR3
TRBJ2-7,TRBD2,TRBV15,-,TGTGCCACCAGCAGAGATTGGCAGATAGGGCTAGCGGGGTACGAGCAGTACTTC,CATSRDWQIGLAGYEQYF
TRBJ2-7,-,TRBV6-1,-,TGTGCCAGCACCCCTCAGGGACAATGGGCCAATGAGCAGTACTTC,CASTPQGQWANEQYF
TRBJ1-6,TRBD1,TRBV15,few,TGTGCCACCAGCAGAGAGCTGGGACAGGGATATTCACCCCTCCACTTT,CATSRELGQGYSPLHF
TRBJ2-5,-,TRBV10-1,few,TGCGCCAGCAGTGATGGAGGACGAGAGACCCAGTACTTC,CASSDGGRETQYF
TRBJ2-3,-,TRBV28,-,TGTGCCAGCAGTCCTCAGCGCCACGGGTCAGATACGCAGTATTTT,CASSPQRHGSDTQYF
TRBJ2-1,-,TRBV20-1,-,TGCAGTGCCCTAACAGGGTTGATATACAATGAGCAGTTCTTC,CSALTGLIYNEQFF
TRBJ2-3,TRBD2,TRBV4-1,-,TGCGCCAGCAGCCTAAAGCTCGGGACTAGCGGGAGTATGTATGGCGCAGATACGCAGTATTTT,CASSLKLGTSGSMYGADTQYF
TRBJ1-4,-,TRBV2,-,TGTGCCAGCGCGGCAGGGCTTAATGAAAAACTGTTTTTT,CASAAGLNEKLFF
TRBJ1-1,-,TRBV20-1,-,TGCAGTGCTAGGGGGGACACTGAAGCTTTCTTT,CSARGDTEAFF
TRBJ2-1,-,TRBV4-2,-,TGTGCCAGCAGCCAACGAGGAGGTGAGCAGTTCTTC,CASSQRGGEQFF
TRBJ2-2,TRBD2,TRBV5-1,-,TGCGCCAGCAGTTTGGAGCGACTAGCGGTCGGGGAGCTGTTTTTT,CASSLERLAVGELFF
TRBJ2-2,-,TRBV27,-,TGTGCCAGCAGTTTCATGGGCAGTAACACCGGGGAGCTGTTTTTT,CASSFMGSNTGELFF
TRBJ2-5,-,TRBV28,few,TGTGCCAGCACACGGGGGATGGCGAAAGAGACCCAGTACTTC,CASTRGMAKETQYF
TRBJ2-1,-,TRBV7-9,few,TGTGCCAGCAGCTTAGCGACAGACTTCTCCTACAATGAGCAGTTCTTC,CASSLATDFSYNEQFF
TRBJ2-1,TRBD2,TRBV6-1,few,TGTGCCAGCAGTGAAGCGGTAGCGGGAGTATCCAATGAGCAGTTCTTC,CASSEAVAGVSNEQFF
TRBJ1-5,TRBD1,TRBV14,-,TGTGCCAGCAGCCAAGGACGGACAGGGGGGAGCAATCAGCCCCAGCATTTT,CASSQGRTGGSNQPQHF
TRBJ2-5,-,TRBV6-2/TRBV6-3,-,TGTGCCAGCACCGACTTCCAAGTTGGGGAGACCCAGTACTTC,CASTDFQVGETQYF
TRBJ2-7,-,TRBV5-5,-,TGTGCCAGCAGCCGAACGGGCCTACTACCATCCTACAATGAGCAGTACTTC,CASSRTGLLPSYNEQYF
TRBJ1-4,-,TRBV10-3,few,TGTGCCATCAGTCCGGGACTGATTAATGAAAAACTGTTTTTT,CAISPGLINEKLFF
TRBJ2-7,-,TRBV5-1,-,TGCGCCAGCAGTGGGGGGGCGGATTCCTACGAGCAGTACTTC,CASSGGADSYEQYF
TRBJ2-3,TRBD2,TRBV12-3/TRBV12-4,-,TGTGCCAGCAGTTTAGTCCTAGCGGGAAGGACAGATACGCAGTATTTT,CASSLVLAGRTDTQYF
TRBJ2-7,-,TRBV28,few,TGTGCCAGCAGTTTTGGCCGAGGCGAGCAGTACTTC,CASSFGRGEQYF